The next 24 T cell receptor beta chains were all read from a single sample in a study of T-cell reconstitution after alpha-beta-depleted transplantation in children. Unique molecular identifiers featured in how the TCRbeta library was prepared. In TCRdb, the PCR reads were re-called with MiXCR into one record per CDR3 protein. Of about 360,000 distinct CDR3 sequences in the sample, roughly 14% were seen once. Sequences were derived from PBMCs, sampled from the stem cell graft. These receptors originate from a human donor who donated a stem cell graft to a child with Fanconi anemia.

For the CDR3, the DNA is TGCGCCAGCAGCTGGACTAGCGGGGGGGAAGGCTCCTACAATGAGCAGTTCTTC. Its translation is CASSWTSGGEGSYNEQFF. V is TRBV5-1 and J is TRBJ2-1; 15 positions agree with TRBD2. CDR1 is SGHRS, CDR2 YFSETQ, per germline. The CDR3 totals 18 residues. J lost 0 bases, V lost 3 bases, and 4 bases had no gene match.

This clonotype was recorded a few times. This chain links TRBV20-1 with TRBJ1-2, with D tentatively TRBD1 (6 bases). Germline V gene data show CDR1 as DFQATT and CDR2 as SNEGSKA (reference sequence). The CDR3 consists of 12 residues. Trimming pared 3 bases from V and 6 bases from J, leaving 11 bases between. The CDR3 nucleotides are TGCAGTGCTAGGGACAGAGGGAATGGCTACACCTTC. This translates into CSARDRGNGYTF.

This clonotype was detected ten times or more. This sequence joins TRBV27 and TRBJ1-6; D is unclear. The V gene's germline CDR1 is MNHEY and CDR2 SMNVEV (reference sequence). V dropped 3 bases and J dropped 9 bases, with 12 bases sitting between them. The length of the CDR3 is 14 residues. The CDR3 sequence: CASSLSGQPSPLHF. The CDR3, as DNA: TGTGCCAGCAGTTTGTCAGGCCAACCTTCACCCCTCCACTTT.

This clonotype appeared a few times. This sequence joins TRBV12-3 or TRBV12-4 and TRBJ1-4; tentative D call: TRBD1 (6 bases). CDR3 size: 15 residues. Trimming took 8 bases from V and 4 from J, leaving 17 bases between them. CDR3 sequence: CASRSRGQGNEKLFF. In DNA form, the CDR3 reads TGTGCCAGCCGGTCCCGGGGGCAGGGTAATGAAAAACTGTTTTTT.

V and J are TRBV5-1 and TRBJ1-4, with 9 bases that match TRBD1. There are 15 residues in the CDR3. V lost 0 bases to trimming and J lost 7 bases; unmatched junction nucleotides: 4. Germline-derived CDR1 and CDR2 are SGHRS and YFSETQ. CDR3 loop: CASSLEGQGGEKLFF. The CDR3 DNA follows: TGCGCCAGCAGCTTGGAGGGACAGGGAGGTGAAAAACTGTTTTTT.

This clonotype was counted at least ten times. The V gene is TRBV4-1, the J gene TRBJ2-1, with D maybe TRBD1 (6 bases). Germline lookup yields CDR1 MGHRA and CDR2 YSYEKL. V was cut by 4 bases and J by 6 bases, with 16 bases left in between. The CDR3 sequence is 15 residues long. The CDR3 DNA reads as TGCGCCAGCAGCCCCAGGGGTTTTGAGAGCAATGAGCAGTTCTTC. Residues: CASSPRGFESNEQFF.

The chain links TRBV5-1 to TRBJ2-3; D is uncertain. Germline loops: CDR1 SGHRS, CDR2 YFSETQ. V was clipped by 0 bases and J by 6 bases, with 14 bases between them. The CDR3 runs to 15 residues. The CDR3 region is CASSLEAYQGDTQYF. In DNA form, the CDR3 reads TGCGCCAGCAGCTTGGAGGCATACCAAGGCGATACGCAGTATTTT. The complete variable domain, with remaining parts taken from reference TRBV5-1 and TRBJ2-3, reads KAGVTQTPRYLIKTRGQQVTLSCSPISGHRSVSWYQQTPGQGLQFLFEYFSETQRNKGNFPGRFSGRQFSNSRSEMNVSTLELGDSALYLCASSLEAYQGDTQYFGPGTRLTVL.

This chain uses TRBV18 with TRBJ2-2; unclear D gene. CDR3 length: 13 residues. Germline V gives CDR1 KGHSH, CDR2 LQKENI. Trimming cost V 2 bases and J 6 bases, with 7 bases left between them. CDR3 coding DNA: TGTGCCAGCTCACCAGGAGTATCCGGGGAGCTGTTTTTT. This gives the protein CASSPGVSGELFF.

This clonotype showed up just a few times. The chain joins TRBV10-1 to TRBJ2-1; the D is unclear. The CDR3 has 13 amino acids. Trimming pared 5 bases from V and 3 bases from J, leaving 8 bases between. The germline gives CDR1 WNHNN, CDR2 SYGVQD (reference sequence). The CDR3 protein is CASSIGHYNEQFF. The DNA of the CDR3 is TGCGCCAGCAGTATCGGGCACTACAATGAGCAGTTCTTC.

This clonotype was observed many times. This CDR3 reads CATSEPSGGADTQYF. The CDR3 DNA reads TGTGCCACCAGTGAGCCCAGCGGGGGGGCAGATACGCAGTATTTT. The chain is built from TRBV24-1 and TRBJ2-3, with TRBD2 matching over 10 bases. The CDR3 is 15 amino acids. The J segment lost 4 bases and the V segment lost 4 bases, leaving 4 bases of the junction unmatched. Germline V gene lookup returns CDR1 KGHDR and CDR2 SFDVKD.

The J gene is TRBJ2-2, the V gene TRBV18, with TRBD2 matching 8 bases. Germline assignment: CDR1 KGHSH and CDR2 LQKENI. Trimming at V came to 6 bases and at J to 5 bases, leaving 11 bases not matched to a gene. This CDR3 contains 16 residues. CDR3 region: CASSLIALAETGELFF. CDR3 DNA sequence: TGTGCCAGCTCGCTAATCGCACTAGCGGAAACCGGGGAGCTGTTTTTT.

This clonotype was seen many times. Here the CDR3 reads CASSLVFGVPGELFF. The DNA for the CDR3 is TGCGCCAGCAGCTTGGTGTTTGGGGTCCCCGGGGAGCTGTTTTTT. The J gene is TRBJ2-2, the V gene TRBV5-1; D is uncertain. The length of the CDR3 is 15 residues. V was trimmed by 0 bases and J by 6 bases, leaving 12 bases between them. Germline CDR1 is SGHRS and CDR2 is YFSETQ.

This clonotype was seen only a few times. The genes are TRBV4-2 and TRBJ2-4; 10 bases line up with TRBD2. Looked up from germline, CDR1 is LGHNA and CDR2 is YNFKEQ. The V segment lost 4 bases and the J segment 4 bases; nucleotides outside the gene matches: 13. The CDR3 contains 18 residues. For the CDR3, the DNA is TGTGCCAGCAGCCCTGGGCACACTAGCGGGGCTATAAAAAACATTCAGTACTTC. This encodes CASSPGHTSGAIKNIQYF.

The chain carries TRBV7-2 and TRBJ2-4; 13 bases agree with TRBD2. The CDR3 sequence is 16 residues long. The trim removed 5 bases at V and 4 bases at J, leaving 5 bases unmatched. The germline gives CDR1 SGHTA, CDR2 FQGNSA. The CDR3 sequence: CASSTSGGARKNIQYF. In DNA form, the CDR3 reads TGTGCCAGCAGCACTAGCGGGGGGGCTCGGAAAAACATTCAGTACTTC.

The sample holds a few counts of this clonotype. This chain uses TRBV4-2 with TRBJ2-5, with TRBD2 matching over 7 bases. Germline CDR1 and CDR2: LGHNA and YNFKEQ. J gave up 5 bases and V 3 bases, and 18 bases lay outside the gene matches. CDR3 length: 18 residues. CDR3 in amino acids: CASSHHLTSATVGETQYF. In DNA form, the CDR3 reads TGTGCCAGCAGCCATCACCTCACTAGCGCGACAGTAGGGGAGACCCAGTACTTC.

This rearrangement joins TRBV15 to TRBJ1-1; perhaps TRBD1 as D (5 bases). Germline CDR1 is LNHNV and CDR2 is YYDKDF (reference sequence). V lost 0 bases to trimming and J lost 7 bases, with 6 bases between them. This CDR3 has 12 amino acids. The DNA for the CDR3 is TGTGCCACCAGCAGAGACGACAGTGAAGCTTTCTTT. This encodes CATSRDDSEAFF.

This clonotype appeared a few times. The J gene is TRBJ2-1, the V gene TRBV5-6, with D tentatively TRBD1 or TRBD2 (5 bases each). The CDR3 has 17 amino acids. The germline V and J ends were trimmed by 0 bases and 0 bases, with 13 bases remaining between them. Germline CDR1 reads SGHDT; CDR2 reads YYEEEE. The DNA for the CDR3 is TGTGCCAGCAGCTTGGAAGGGACCGCGAGCTCCTACAATGAGCAGTTCTTC. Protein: CASSLEGTASSYNEQFF.

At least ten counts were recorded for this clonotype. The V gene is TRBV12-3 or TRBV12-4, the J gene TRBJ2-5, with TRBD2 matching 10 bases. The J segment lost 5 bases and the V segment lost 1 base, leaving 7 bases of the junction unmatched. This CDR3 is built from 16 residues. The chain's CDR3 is CASSLDGSGGWETQYF. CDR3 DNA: TGTGCCAGCAGTTTAGATGGTAGCGGGGGGTGGGAGACCCAGTACTTC.

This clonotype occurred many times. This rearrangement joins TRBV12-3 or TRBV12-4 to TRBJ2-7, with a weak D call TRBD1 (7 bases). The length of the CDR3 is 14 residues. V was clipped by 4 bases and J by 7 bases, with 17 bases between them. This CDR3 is CASSYTGDSGEQYF. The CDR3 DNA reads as TGTGCCAGCAGTTATACAGGGGACAGCGGGGAGCAGTACTTC.

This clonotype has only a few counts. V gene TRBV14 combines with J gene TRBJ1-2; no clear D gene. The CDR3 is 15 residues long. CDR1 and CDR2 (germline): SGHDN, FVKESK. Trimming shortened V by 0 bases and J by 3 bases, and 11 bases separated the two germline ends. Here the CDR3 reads CASSQDSGFYYGYTF. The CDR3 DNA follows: TGTGCCAGCAGCCAAGATTCCGGGTTTTACTATGGCTACACCTTC.

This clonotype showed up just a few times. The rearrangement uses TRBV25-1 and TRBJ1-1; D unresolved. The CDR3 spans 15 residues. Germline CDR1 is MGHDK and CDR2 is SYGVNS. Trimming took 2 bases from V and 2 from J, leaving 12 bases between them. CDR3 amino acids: CASSENIQGNTEAFF. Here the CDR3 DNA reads TGTGCCAGCAGTGAAAACATTCAAGGCAACACTGAAGCTTTCTTT.

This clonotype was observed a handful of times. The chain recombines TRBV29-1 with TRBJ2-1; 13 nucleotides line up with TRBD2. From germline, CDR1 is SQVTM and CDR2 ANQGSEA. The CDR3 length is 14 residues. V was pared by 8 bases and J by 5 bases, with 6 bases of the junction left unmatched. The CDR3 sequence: CSTGTSGTNNEQFF. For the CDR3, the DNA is TGCAGCACCGGGACTAGCGGGACGAACAATGAGCAGTTCTTC.

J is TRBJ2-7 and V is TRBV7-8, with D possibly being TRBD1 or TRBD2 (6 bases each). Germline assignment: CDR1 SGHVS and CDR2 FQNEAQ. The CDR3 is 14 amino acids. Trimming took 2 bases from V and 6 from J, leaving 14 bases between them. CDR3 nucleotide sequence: TGTGCCAGCAGCTTAATTCCGGGGGCTGGCGAGCAGTACGTC. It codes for CASSLIPGAGEQYV.

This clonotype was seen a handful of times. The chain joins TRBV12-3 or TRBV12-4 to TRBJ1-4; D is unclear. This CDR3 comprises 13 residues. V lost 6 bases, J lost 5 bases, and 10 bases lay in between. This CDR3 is CASSRYRNEKLFF. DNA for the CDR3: TGTGCCAGCAGCCGCTACAGAAATGAAAAACTGTTTTTT.